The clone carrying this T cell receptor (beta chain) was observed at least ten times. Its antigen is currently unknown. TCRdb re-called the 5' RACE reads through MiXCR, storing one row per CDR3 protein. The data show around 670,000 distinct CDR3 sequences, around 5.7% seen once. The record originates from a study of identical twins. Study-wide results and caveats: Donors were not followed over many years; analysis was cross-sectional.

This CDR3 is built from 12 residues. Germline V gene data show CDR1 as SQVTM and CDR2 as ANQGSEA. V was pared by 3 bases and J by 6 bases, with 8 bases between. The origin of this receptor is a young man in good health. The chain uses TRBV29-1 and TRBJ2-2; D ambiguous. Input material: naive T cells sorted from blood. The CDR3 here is CSVDVGPGELFF. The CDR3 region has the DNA TGCAGCGTTGATGTAGGGCCCGGGGAGCTGTTTTTT.